The present T cell receptor beta chain was sequenced within a study of T cell responses to AZD1222 COVID-19 vaccine. Study findings and constraints: Repertoires in all cases were sampled only once the peak T cell response had passed. Clonal diversity may have been underestimated in mostly white British donors.

There are 18 residues in the CDR3. Trimming at V came to 0 bases and at J to 2 bases, leaving 10 bases not matched to a gene. From germline, CDR1 is SGHRS and CDR2 YFSETQ. Concerning this clone itself: Its antigen is unknown.

Data came from immunoSEQ multiplex PCR; TCRdb stores just in-frame clones and leaves some out. In the table there are 110,000 to 150,000 clones, approximately 85% of which are singletons. The sequenced sample was peripheral blood, obtained on day 0 of AZD1222 vaccination. V usage is TRBV5-1 and J usage is TRBJ2-5; 10 positions match TRBD1. The TCR comes from an adult in good health. The CDR3 DNA reads TGCGCCAGCAGCTTGGTACCGGGACAGGGGCTCCCACAAGAGACCCAGTACTTC. This encodes CASSLVPGQGLPQETQYF.